The rows below give T cell receptor beta chains drawn from one sample of a study of blood T cell repertoires in COVID-19. Profiled with immunoSEQ multiplex PCR; TCRdb holds only in-frame clones, not every one. The table has around 260,000 clones, just over 85% seen once. Sequencing input: peripheral blood. Receptor source: a woman aged 30 to 39 with active or convalescent COVID-19. The CDR3 runs from the conserved cysteine through the conserved F or W. D genes are given only for firm matches. Clone size is shown for a subset of rows, as once, few, many or a class of expanded clone.

d_call,v_call,j_call,clone_size,cdr3_nt,cdr3_aa
TRBD1,TRBV18,TRBJ1-6,-,TGTGCCAGCTCACCCGGGACAGGGAGGTCACCCCTCCACTTT,CASSPGTGRSPLHF
-,TRBV29-1,TRBJ1-4,-,TGCAGCGTTGAAGGTTTAGACCCCGGGATTAATGAAAAACTGTTTTTT,CSVEGLDPGINEKLFF
-,TRBV5-4,TRBJ2-7,-,TGTGCCAGCAGCTTGGAGGGAGAGTCCTACGAGCAGTACTTC,CASSLEGESYEQYF
-,TRBV5-1,TRBJ1-2,-,TGCGCCAGCAGCTTGGATACTACCGGCTACACCTTC,CASSLDTTGYTF
TRBD2,TRBV12-5,TRBJ2-5,-,TGTGCTAGTGGTTTGACTAGCGGGGCTCAAGAGACCCAGTACTTC,CASGLTSGAQETQYF
-,TRBV28,TRBJ1-2,-,TGTGCCAGCTCTACAGGGAACTATGGCTACACCTTC,CASSTGNYGYTF
TRBD1,TRBV23-1,TRBJ2-3,few,TGCGCCAGCAGTCCCGGACAGGGCCCAGATACGCAGTATTTT,CASSPGQGPDTQYF
TRBD1,TRBV28,TRBJ1-2,-,TGTGCCAGCCGAGGACAGGGAAGGCTTCAGGGCTACACCTTC,CASRGQGRLQGYTF
TRBD1,TRBV6-5,TRBJ2-7,-,TGTGCCAGCAACCCCCCTGGACAGGGGGCGTCCGAGCAGTACTTC,CASNPPGQGASEQYF
TRBD2,TRBV30,TRBJ2-5,-,TGTGCCTGGAGTGTACAAGCGGGGATGGAGACCCAGTACTTC,CAWSVQAGMETQYF
-,TRBV4-3,TRBJ2-7,-,TGCGCCAGCAGCCAAGATCCTACAGGGTCCTACGAGCAGTACTTC,CASSQDPTGSYEQYF
-,TRBV28,TRBJ1-3,few,TGTGCCAGCAGTTTAGCAGGGGATCCTGGAAACACCATATATTTT,CASSLAGDPGNTIYF
TRBD2,TRBV2,TRBJ2-3,-,TGTGCCAGCAGTGGAGTTGCGGGGGGCATAGATACGCAGTATTTT,CASSGVAGGIDTQYF
-,TRBV19,TRBJ1-6,-,TGTGCCAGCACAGGGAACGATAATTCACCCCTCCACTTT,CASTGNDNSPLHF
-,TRBV27,TRBJ1-2,-,TGTGCCAGCAGCCCCGGCAGGCAGTATGGCTACACCTTC,CASSPGRQYGYTF
-,TRBV10-1,TRBJ2-1,-,TGCGCCAGCAGTGAGAGTAGGGGGTCCGGCTACAATGAGCAGTTCTTC,CASSESRGSGYNEQFF
-,TRBV5-8,TRBJ2-1,-,TGTGCCAGCAGCTTGGACAGGGCCGGCAATGAGCAGTTCTTC,CASSLDRAGNEQFF
TRBD2,TRBV7-2,TRBJ2-3,-,TGTGCCAGCAGCTTAACTAGCGGGGGGATAGGAAGCACAGATACGCAGTATTTT,CASSLTSGGIGSTDTQYF
-,TRBV7-2,TRBJ1-1,once,TGTGCCAGCAGCCCGGGAGGACGGATGAACACTGAAGCTTTCTTT,CASSPGGRMNTEAFF
TRBD1,TRBV5-5,TRBJ1-6,-,TGTGCCAGCAGCGCGTCCCGGGACAGGTGGGCGGGTTCACCCCTCCACTTT,CASSASRDRWAGSPLHF
TRBD1,TRBV6-1,TRBJ1-6,-,TGTGCCAGCAGTGATTTTACAGGGGATAATTCACCCCTCCACTTT,CASSDFTGDNSPLHF
-,TRBV27,TRBJ2-5,-,TGTGCCAGCAGTTTATCCCCGCGGAACCAAGAGACCCAGTACTTC,CASSLSPRNQETQYF
-,TRBV4-3,TRBJ1-1,-,TGCGCCAGCAGCCAAGATATCCGCACTGAAGCTTTCTTT,CASSQDIRTEAFF
TRBD2,TRBV27,TRBJ2-7,once,TGTGCCAGCAGTCGGACTAGCGGGGGGGCCAGCTACGAGCAGTACTTC,CASSRTSGGASYEQYF
TRBD1,TRBV30,TRBJ1-6,-,TGTGCCTGGAGTCCCCGGACAGGGGTGGGGGATTCACCCCTCCACTTT,CAWSPRTGVGDSPLHF
-,TRBV7-2,TRBJ1-2,-,TGTGCCAGCAGCTTAGAGGGGGTAAACTATGGCTACACCTTC,CASSLEGVNYGYTF
TRBD1,TRBV5-1,TRBJ1-1,-,TGCGCCAGCAGCGCACAGGGGGAAAGCACTGAAGCTTTCTTT,CASSAQGESTEAFF
-,TRBV13,TRBJ1-4,-,TGTGCCAGCGGATACTCGGGCCCCACGGGAGAAAAACTGTTTTTT,CASGYSGPTGEKLFF
TRBD2,TRBV30,TRBJ2-3,-,TGTGCCTGGAGTCTCCAACCGGGACTAGCAACAGATACGCAGTATTTT,CAWSLQPGLATDTQYF
-,TRBV5-1,TRBJ1-1,-,TGCGCCACTAGGACAGAGCCGAACACTGAAGCTTTCTTT,CATRTEPNTEAFF
-,TRBV4-3,TRBJ2-3,-,TGCGCCAGCAGCCAAGATACGGCAGATACGCAGTATTTT,CASSQDTADTQYF
-,TRBV15,TRBJ2-7,few,TGTGCCACCAGCAGAGAGCCGGGATACGAGCAGTACTTC,CATSREPGYEQYF
-,TRBV21-1,TRBJ2-1,-,TGTGCCAGCAGCAAAGCGCAAGTAGCAGGGCGAAGCAATGAGCAGTTCTTC,CASSKAQVAGRSNEQFF
-,TRBV11-2,TRBJ1-6,few,TGTGCCAGCAGCTTAGATCGGGCGGGTAATTCACCCCTCCACTTT,CASSLDRAGNSPLHF
TRBD1,TRBV18,TRBJ2-2,-,TGTGCCAGCTCACCTATAAGACAGGGGGCCACCGGGGAGCTGTTTTTT,CASSPIRQGATGELFF
TRBD1,TRBV24-1,TRBJ2-7,-,TGTGCCACCAGTGCAATACAGGGGGACGAGCAGTACTTC,CATSAIQGDEQYF
-,TRBV7-2,TRBJ2-7,-,TGTGCCAGCAGTCTAACCGGGTACTACGAGCAGTACTTC,CASSLTGYYEQYF
TRBD1,TRBV23-1,TRBJ1-1,-,TGCGCCAGCAGTCAACCGACAGGGGGCGGCACTGAAGCTTTCTTT,CASSQPTGGGTEAFF
TRBD1,TRBV27,TRBJ1-5,-,TGTGCCAGCAGTTTAGGAGGGGGGGGGACAGGGACTAATCAGCCCCAGCATTTT,CASSLGGGGTGTNQPQHF
-,TRBV9,TRBJ1-3,-,TGTGCCAGCAGCGTAGGGTCAGGGCTCTCTGGAAACACCATATATTTT,CASSVGSGLSGNTIYF
-,TRBV30,TRBJ2-2,-,TGTGCCTGGAGGATTCCCACTTGGGCCGCCGGGGAGCTGTTTTTT,CAWRIPTWAAGELFF
-,TRBV30,TRBJ1-2,-,TGTGCCTGGAGTGTACAGGTGTGGGGGGGCTATGGCTACACCTTC,CAWSVQVWGGYGYTF
-,TRBV14,TRBJ1-4,once,TGTGCCAGCAGCCAACGTCGTCGGGGGGAAAAACTGTTTTTT,CASSQRRRGEKLFF
TRBD1,TRBV7-8,TRBJ2-2,-,TGTGCCAGCAGCTCCCGGGACAGGGGGAAGGGGGAGCTGTTTTTT,CASSSRDRGKGELFF
TRBD2,TRBV3-1/TRBV3-2,TRBJ2-3,-,TGTGCCAGCAGCCAAGCACTAGCGGGTGGCACAGATACGCAGTATTTT,CASSQALAGGTDTQYF
-,TRBV7-8,TRBJ2-7,-,TGTGCCAGCAGCCCGTCTCGGCGGAATTACGAGCAGTACTTC,CASSPSRRNYEQYF
-,TRBV2,TRBJ2-5,-,TGTGCCAGCAGTACCTCCCTCGAGGGGGGGTTCCAAGAGACCCAGTACTTC,CASSTSLEGGFQETQYF
TRBD1,TRBV19,TRBJ1-4,-,TGTGCCAGTAGTCCACTCGGGACAGATAATGAAAAACTGTTTTTT,CASSPLGTDNEKLFF
-,TRBV7-2,TRBJ1-4,-,TGTGCCAGCAGAAGGGGCATTAATGAAAAACTGTTTTTT,CASRRGINEKLFF
-,TRBV7-8,TRBJ1-4,-,TGTGCCAGCAGCCACTGGGTAGGGGGGGACTCTAATGAAAAACTGTTTTTT,CASSHWVGGDSNEKLFF
-,TRBV18,TRBJ1-4,-,TGTGCCAGCTCTCCAGGGCAATATGCAACTAATGAAAAACTGTTTTTT,CASSPGQYATNEKLFF
-,TRBV23-1,TRBJ1-2,-,TGCGCCAGCAGTCAAGGGGGGGGCGGCTACACCTTC,CASSQGGGGYTF
TRBD1,TRBV27,TRBJ1-1,once,TGTGCCAGCAGTTTATCGGAGATAGTCCTAGGACAGGGGGCATTTAACACTGAAGCTTTCTTT,CASSLSEIVLGQGAFNTEAFF
-,TRBV3-1/TRBV3-2,TRBJ2-1,-,TGTGCCAGCAGCCAAGACTATTTCAATGAGCAGTTCTTC,CASSQDYFNEQFF
-,TRBV6-6,TRBJ2-7,few,TGTGCCAGCAGTTACTCGAAGAGCGGCGGCTCCTACGAGCAGTACTTC,CASSYSKSGGSYEQYF
TRBD2,TRBV14,TRBJ2-2,once,TGTGCCAGCAGCCCCCGGATGCTAGCGGGGGGGCCGGACACCGGGGAGCTGTTTTTT,CASSPRMLAGGPDTGELFF
TRBD1,TRBV15,TRBJ2-5,-,TGTGCCACCGGGGGCAGGGGGTGGCAAGAGACCCAGTACTTC,CATGGRGWQETQYF
-,TRBV27,TRBJ1-6,once,TGTGCCAGCAGTTCGTCCCGGTGGTCACCCCTCCACTTT,CASSSSRWSPLHF
-,TRBV18,TRBJ1-6,few,TGTGCCAGCTCAGCAGGGACCTATAATTCACCCCTCCACTTT,CASSAGTYNSPLHF
TRBD2,TRBV6-6,TRBJ2-2,-,TGTGCCAGCAGCCACTGGACTAGCGGGGGCGGCGGGGAGCTGTTTTTT,CASSHWTSGGGGELFF